What follows are 2 T cell receptor beta chains derived from one specimen sequenced in a study of blood T cell repertoires in COVID-19. Libraries were prepared by immunoSEQ multiplex PCR; TCRdb keeps only in-frame clonotypes and omits some of them. The sample has fewer than 350,000 clones, about 90% seen once. Specimen: peripheral blood. These receptors originate from a woman aged 25 to 39 who had recovered from COVID-19.

The V and J genes are TRBV4-2 and TRBJ2-1, with 9 bases identical to TRBD2. J lost 5 bases, V lost 1 base, and 3 bases had no gene match. The CDR3 has 15 residues. The germline CDR1 and CDR2 sequences are LGHNA and YNFKEQ. The CDR3 DNA follows: TGTGCCAGCAGCCAAGGATCTAGCGGGGACAATGAGCAGTTCTTC. This gives the protein CASSQGSSGDNEQFF.

The chain combines TRBV7-9 with TRBJ2-2; TRBD1 might be the D (5 bases). The CDR3 contains 14 residues. Trimming cost V 4 bases and J 1 base, with 7 bases left between them. Germline CDR1 is SEHNR and CDR2 is FQNEAQ (reference sequence). The CDR3 nucleotides read TGTGCCAGCAGCTCCACAGGGAACACCGGGGAGCTGTTTTTT. Translated: CASSSTGNTGELFF.